The 26 T cell receptor beta chains below were found in one sample sequenced in a study of CD8 T cells in ankylosing spondylitis. These receptors are not linked to any known antigen. Study-wide points: Ankylosing spondylitis blood seemed to carry a telltale TCR beta motif made of under 10 highly homologous variants.

From the 5' RACE reads, TCRdb called clonotypes with MiXCR, one entry per CDR3 protein. The sample yields approximately 300,000 distinct CDR3 sequences, around 7.6% seen once. The sample consisted of blood, either unsorted or a sorted T cell fraction (not recorded which). Receptors were obtained from a male donor with ankylosing spondylitis.

V is TRBV7-8 and J is TRBJ1-1, with D unresolved. V was cut by 1 base and J by 1 base, with 10 bases left in between. The CDR3 loop spans 15 amino acids. Per germline, CDR1 SGHVS and CDR2 FQNEAQ. The CDR3: CASSLVGGENTEAFF. The CDR3, as DNA: TGTGCCAGCAGCTTAGTCGGTGGCGAGAACACTGAAGCTTTCTTT.

This clonotype has just a few counts. The chain is built from TRBV10-2 and TRBJ2-2, with a tentative D call TRBD2 (6 bases). This CDR3 has 13 residues. Looked up from germline, CDR1 is WSHSY and CDR2 is SAAADI. The V end was cut by 8 bases, the J end by 5 bases, with 12 bases between. In nucleotides, the CDR3 is TGCGCCAGCTCGGGAGTAGGTACCGGGGAGCTGTTTTTT. It encodes CASSGVGTGELFF.

This clonotype was seen ten or more times. The J gene is TRBJ2-3, the V gene TRBV7-2; either TRBD1 or TRBD2 may fit D (5 bases each). V was cut by 5 bases and J by 1 base, with 13 bases left in between. From germline, CDR1 is SGHTA and CDR2 FQGNSA. The CDR3 loop spans 15 amino acids. CDR3 nucleotide sequence: TGTGCCAGCAGCGGGACCCCTCCTGGCACAGATACGCAGTATTTT. As protein: CASSGTPPGTDTQYF.

This chain links TRBV5-1 with TRBJ2-3, with TRBD2 identical over 10 bases. The CDR3 consists of 15 residues. Trimming removed 2 bases from V and 1 base from J; junction bases left unmatched: 1. Germline V CDR1 and CDR2: SGHRS, YFSETQ. CDR3: CASSFLAGGTDTQYF. CDR3 nucleotides: TGCGCCAGCAGCTTCCTAGCGGGGGGCACAGATACGCAGTATTTT.

This clonotype was seen ten or more times. The chain combines TRBV4-3 with TRBJ2-7; no firm D call. The CDR3 spans 15 residues. Germline V CDR1 and CDR2: LGHNA, YSLEER. Trimming took 0 bases from V and 0 from J, leaving 9 bases between them. The CDR3 nucleotides are TGCGCCAGCAGCCAAGATGCGAGGAACTCCTACGAGCAGTACTTC. It encodes CASSQDARNSYEQYF.

This clonotype was counted many times. The gene calls are TRBV7-8 and TRBJ2-1; 10 nucleotides match TRBD2. Germline V gives CDR1 SGHVS, CDR2 FQNEAQ. V lost 5 bases to trimming and J lost 6 bases; unmatched junction nucleotides: 10. CDR3 length: 16 residues. DNA of the CDR3: TGTGCCAGCAGCCCAGAAAGCGGGAGGGTACTCAATGAGCAGTTCTTC. Protein product: CASSPESGRVLNEQFF.

This clonotype was found many times. This chain uses TRBV2 with TRBJ2-7, with a weak D call TRBD2 (5 bases). With 6 bases removed from V and 0 bases from J, the gap between germline ends came to 15 bases. The germline V gene has CDR1 SNHLY and CDR2 FYNNEI. There are 15 residues in the CDR3. The CDR3 nucleotides are TGTGCCAGCAGCCCCGAGAGCGGAATCTCCTACGAGCAGTACTTC. This codes for CASSPESGISYEQYF.

This clonotype was seen only a few times. The gene calls are TRBV29-1 and TRBJ2-3, with 9 bases aligning to TRBD2. With 0 bases clipped from V and 3 bases from J, the junction kept 7 bases outside the gene matches. The CDR3 covers 16 residues. Germline lookup yields CDR1 SQVTM and CDR2 ANQGSEA. The CDR3 loop reads CSVEDRIAGVTDTQYF. For the CDR3, the DNA is TGCAGCGTTGAAGATCGTATAGCGGGGGTAACAGATACGCAGTATTTT.

V usage is TRBV2 and J usage is TRBJ2-3, with TRBD2 matching 12 bases. The CDR3 extends over 15 amino acids. The V segment lost 6 bases and the J segment 2 bases; nucleotides outside the gene matches: 3. CDR1 is SNHLY and CDR2 is FYNNEI in the germline V gene. CDR3 region: CASRTSGGLTDTQYF. The CDR3 DNA reads as TGTGCCAGCAGGACTAGCGGGGGACTCACAGATACGCAGTATTTT.

In its sample, this clonotype was seen many times. The chain recombines TRBV4-1 with TRBJ2-2, with a tentative D call TRBD2 (6 bases). This CDR3 spans 16 amino acids. Trimming pared 4 bases from V and 2 bases from J, leaving 14 bases between. Germline CDR1 reads MGHRA; CDR2 reads YSYEKL. The CDR3 is CASSPTIAVNTGELFF. DNA of the CDR3: TGCGCCAGCAGCCCAACCATAGCGGTCAACACCGGGGAGCTGTTTTTT.

This clonotype was observed a handful of times. The chain has TRBV6-1 and TRBJ1-5; D call uncertain. CDR1 and CDR2 (germline): MNHNS, SASEGT. This CDR3 contains 12 residues. The V end lost 5 bases, the J end lost 4 bases, and 6 bases lay between the germline ends. The CDR3 sequence is CASSIINQPQHF. In nucleotides, the CDR3 is TGTGCCAGCAGTATCATTAATCAGCCCCAGCATTTT.

This clonotype was seen at least ten times. This sequence joins TRBV29-1 and TRBJ2-7; D ambiguous. The CDR3 length is 11 residues. In germline, CDR1 is SQVTM, CDR2 ANQGSEA. Trimming cost V 7 bases and J 5 bases, with 12 bases left between them. CDR3 protein: CSASSGHEQYF. The CDR3 nucleotides are TGCAGCGCGTCCTCGGGTCACGAGCAGTACTTC.

This clonotype occurred a few times. The chain recombines TRBV5-1 with TRBJ1-2; TRBD1 matches 7 bases. The CDR3 extends over 15 amino acids. V was clipped by 4 bases and J by 0 bases; unmatched bases: 6. Germline CDR1 is SGHRS and CDR2 is YFSETQ. The CDR3 reads CASSGGDSSNYGYTF. The CDR3 coding sequence is TGCGCCAGCAGCGGGGGGGACAGTTCTAACTATGGCTACACCTTC.

This clonotype was counted a few times. This chain links TRBV15 with TRBJ1-1; possible D gene TRBD1, 6 bases. From germline, CDR1 is LNHNV and CDR2 YYDKDF (reference sequence). This CDR3 has 15 amino acids. With 0 bases removed from V and 5 bases from J, the gap between germline ends came to 13 bases. This chain's CDR3 is CATSRDLGRGTEAFF. In nucleotides, the CDR3 is TGTGCCACCAGCAGAGATCTTGGCAGGGGAACTGAAGCTTTCTTT. Full variable domain (missing parts from reference TRBV15 and TRBJ1-1): DAMVIQNPRYQVTQFGKPVTLSCSQTLNHNVMYWYQQKSSQAPKLLFHYYDKDFNNEADTPDNFQSRRPNTSFCFLDIRSPGLGDTAMYLCATSRDLGRGTEAFFGQGTRLTVV.

In this sample, this clonotype turned up many times. This sequence joins TRBV29-1 and TRBJ2-1, with D possibly matching TRBD2 (5 bases). Per germline, CDR1 SQVTM and CDR2 ANQGSEA. The CDR3 consists of 15 residues. V lost 4 bases and J 2 bases, leaving 15 bases between the germline ends. The CDR3 coding sequence is TGCAGCGTTGCCTTTAGCGCGAGACCCTACAATGAGCAGTTCTTC. Protein product: CSVAFSARPYNEQFF.

In its sample, this clonotype was seen a few times. The rearrangement links TRBV2 to TRBJ2-3; 9 nucleotides align to TRBD2. The length of the CDR3 is 15 residues. With 0 bases clipped from V and 11 bases from J, the junction kept 9 bases outside the gene matches. Germline loops: CDR1 SNHLY, CDR2 FYNNEI. The CDR3 is CASSEARGGLSEQYF. In nucleotides, the CDR3 is TGTGCCAGCAGTGAAGCGCGGGGGGGGCTTTCCGAGCAGTATTTT.

In this sample, this clonotype turned up many times. The V call is TRBV29-1, the J call TRBJ1-3, with 7 nucleotides matching TRBD1. Unmatched junction bases numbered 1, after V lost 6 bases and J lost 2 bases. Germline V CDR1 and CDR2: SQVTM, ANQGSEA. This CDR3 spans 12 amino acids. The CDR3 DNA follows: TGCAGCGTGACAGGGACTGGAAACACCATATATTTT. As protein: CSVTGTGNTIYF.

V is TRBV29-1 and J is TRBJ2-1, with D tentatively TRBD2 (5 bases). The CDR3 is 14 amino acids. V gave up 4 bases and J gave up 3 bases, with 13 bases separating them. CDR1 SQVTM and CDR2 ANQGSEA come from the germline V gene. The CDR3 region has the DNA TGCAGCGTTGTGGACGGGAAGTTCTACAATGAGCAGTTCTTC. Its translation: CSVVDGKFYNEQFF.

The J gene is TRBJ2-7, the V gene TRBV7-2; D remains unclear. Trimming removed 3 bases from V and 6 bases from J, with 12 bases in between. CDR1 is SGHTA, CDR2 FQGNSA, per germline. This CDR3 has 13 amino acids. CDR3 residues: CASSLEALAEQYF. The CDR3 DNA reads as TGTGCCAGCAGCTTGGAAGCGTTAGCCGAGCAGTACTTC. Drawing the rest from reference TRBV7-2 and TRBJ2-7, the complete variable domain is GAGVSQSPSNKVTEKGKDVELRCDPISGHTALYWYRQSLGQGLEFLIYFQGNSAPDKSGLPSDRFSAERTGGSVSTLTIQRTQQEDSAVYLCASSLEALAEQYFGPGTRLTVT.

This sequence joins TRBV7-9 and TRBJ2-5, with 7 bases that match TRBD1. In germline, CDR1 is SEHNR, CDR2 FQNEAQ (reference sequence). The CDR3 loop spans 14 amino acids. The trim removed 5 bases at V and 5 bases at J, leaving 8 bases unmatched. CDR3 region: CASSTRQGYETQYF. The DNA of the CDR3 is TGTGCCAGCAGCACAAGACAGGGATACGAGACCCAGTACTTC.

This clonotype was seen many times. This chain's CDR3 is CAISANANTGELFF. As DNA, the CDR3 is TGTGCCATCAGCGCAAATGCGAACACCGGGGAGCTGTTTTTT. J is TRBJ2-2 and V is TRBV10-3; D not resolved. The CDR3 length is 14 residues. Per germline, CDR1 ENHRY and CDR2 SYGVKD. V was clipped by 6 bases and J by 0 bases, with 8 bases between them.

This clonotype was seen a handful of times. V gene TRBV3-1 combines with J gene TRBJ2-7; 12 bases fit TRBD2. The CDR3 has 17 amino acids. The V gene end was trimmed by 4 bases and the J gene end by 4 bases; junction bases not matched to a gene: 11. CDR1 LGHDT and CDR2 YNNKEL come from the germline V gene (reference sequence). The CDR3 loop is CASSPWTSGALTYEQYF. The CDR3 nucleotides read TGTGCCAGCAGCCCCTGGACTAGCGGGGCCCTAACGTACGAGCAGTACTTC.

This clonotype was recorded at least ten times. The CDR3 DNA is TGCAGCGTTGCAGGTGGGCGGGGGAACACTGAAGCTTTCTTT. Translating it yields CSVAGGRGNTEAFF. The genes are TRBV29-1 and TRBJ1-1; D is ambiguous. V was trimmed by 4 bases and J by 1 base, leaving 13 bases between them. The CDR3 spans 14 residues. Germline lookup yields CDR1 SQVTM and CDR2 ANQGSEA.

The gene calls are TRBV9 and TRBJ2-7; TRBD1 is a possible D gene (6 bases). The ends were cut back, 4 bases at V and 2 bases at J, with 16 bases in the middle. Germline values: CDR1 SGDLS, CDR2 YYNGEE. The CDR3 has 15 amino acids. The CDR3 DNA is TGTGCCAGCAGCCTCCGATGGGACACCGCCTACGAGCAGTACTTC. This sequence encodes CASSLRWDTAYEQYF. Variable domain in full (rest from reference TRBV9 and TRBJ2-7): DSGVTQTPKHLITATGQRVTLRCSPRSGDLSVYWYQQSLDQGLQFLIQYYNGEERAKGNILERFSAQQFPDLHSELNLSSLELGDSALYFCASSLRWDTAYEQYFGPGTRLTVT.

V is TRBV11-2 and J is TRBJ2-1; D is tentatively TRBD1 or TRBD2 (5 bases each). V was cut by 5 bases and J by 6 bases, with 26 bases left in between. Germline loops: CDR1 SGHAT, CDR2 FQNNGV. This CDR3 has 18 residues. The CDR3 DNA reads TGTGCCAGCAGCCAACTACCCTTTGGGGACCTGACCCTCAATGAGCAGTTCTTC. It yields the protein CASSQLPFGDLTLNEQFF.

This clonotype occurred many times. The V gene is TRBV7-2, the J gene TRBJ2-7; TRBD2 agrees at 7 bases. This CDR3 is built from 13 residues. V gave up 4 bases and J gave up 2 bases; unmatched junction bases: 2. In germline, CDR1 is SGHTA, CDR2 FQGNSA. In nucleotides, the CDR3 is TGTGCCAGCAGCTCCGGACTAGCCTACGAGCAGTACTTC. It encodes CASSSGLAYEQYF.